The 11 T cell receptor beta chains reported below all come from one sample, sequenced in a study of PD-1 blockade in classical Hodgkin lymphoma. The time point: cycle 4 day 1 (C4D1), after less than seven weeks of nivolumab. Relapse after autologous stem cell transplantation occurred in every patient, and brentuximab vedotin exposure varied. The repertoire was sequenced with immunoSEQ multiplex PCR; TCRdb's copy has only in-frame clones and lacks some. This sample has some 33,000 clones; approximately 70% occur once, and the top ten carry approximately 4%. The sequenced sample was peripheral blood mononuclear cells (PBMCs), obtained before the fourth cycle of nivolumab. These receptors all stem from a human donor with classical Hodgkin lymphoma.

A few counts support this clone. V is TRBV5-8 and J is TRBJ2-4; D possibly matches TRBD1 or TRBD2 (5 bases each). Looked up from germline, CDR1 is SGHTS and CDR2 is YDEGEE. Trimming took off 5 bases at V and 1 base at J, with 16 bases between the two ends. CDR3 length: 16 residues. The CDR3 reads CASSFGLGEAKNIQYF. The CDR3 DNA is TGTGCCAGCAGTTTTGGGCTGGGGGAGGCCAAAAACATTCAGTACTTC.

This sequence joins TRBV7-2 and TRBJ2-7; maybe TRBD1 (5 bases). The V gene lost 0 bases and the J gene lost 6 bases, with 12 bases spanning the gap. CDR3 length: 14 amino acids. CDR1 and CDR2 (germline): SGHTA, FQGNSA. Here the CDR3 DNA reads TGTGCCAGCAGCTTAGCGGGGCAGGGTGGCGAGCAGTACTTC. Amino acid sequence: CASSLAGQGGEQYF.

This chain joins TRBV6-5 and TRBJ2-7; D is perhaps TRBD1 or TRBD2 (5 bases each). The CDR3 is 15 amino acids. The germline CDR1 and CDR2 sequences are MNHEY and SVGAGI. Trimming left V 0 bases short and J 3 bases short, with 12 bases between. CDR3 loop: CASSYSVLDSYEQYF. For the CDR3, the DNA is TGTGCCAGCAGTTACTCGGTACTAGACAGCTACGAGCAGTACTTC.

The chain is built from TRBV9 and TRBJ2-7; tentatively, D is TRBD1 or TRBD2 (5 bases each). With 3 bases removed from V and 3 bases from J, the gap between germline ends came to 13 bases. This CDR3 has 14 amino acids. CDR1 and CDR2 from the germline V gene are SGDLS and YYNGEE. The CDR3 loop reads CASSASGTVYEQYF. CDR3 DNA sequence: TGTGCCAGCAGCGCCTCCGGGACGGTCTACGAGCAGTACTTC.

The chain links TRBV6-5 to TRBJ1-1, with D uncertain. Germline V lookup: CDR1 MNHEY, CDR2 SVGAGI. The CDR3 has 13 residues. Deletions cut 0 bases from V and 4 bases from J, with 6 bases between. The CDR3 DNA is TGTGCCAGCAGTTACTCTTTCGGCACTGAAGCTTTCTTT. Translation: CASSYSFGTEAFF.

V usage is TRBV5-5 and J usage is TRBJ2-6, with a tentative D call TRBD1 (6 bases). The CDR3 has 17 residues. Trimming cost V 0 bases and J 0 bases, with 10 bases left between them. Germline assignment: CDR1 SGHKS and CDR2 YYEKEE (reference sequence). For the CDR3, the DNA is TGTGCCAGCAGCTTGGTTGACAGGAGCTCTGGGGCCAACGTCCTGACTTTC. The encoded protein is CASSLVDRSSGANVLTF.

This clone occurred once. V gene TRBV7-2 combines with J gene TRBJ2-3, with a weak D call TRBD1 (8 bases). Germline loops: CDR1 SGHTA, CDR2 FQGNSA. The CDR3 is made up of 19 amino acids. Trimming pared 1 base from V and 4 bases from J, leaving 24 bases between. The CDR3 coding sequence is TGTGCCAGCAGCTTAGTCAGGGGGCGCGTGCGGGAGAGCGCAGATACGCAGTATTTT. It encodes CASSLVRGRVRESADTQYF.

V usage is TRBV4-1 and J usage is TRBJ1-1, with D perhaps TRBD1 (6 bases). The CDR3 spans 13 residues. The germline V and J ends were trimmed by 2 bases and 5 bases, with 9 bases remaining between them. Germline loops: CDR1 MGHRA, CDR2 YSYEKL. CDR3 sequence: CASSQQGRTEAFF. Written as DNA, the CDR3 is TGCGCCAGCAGCCAACAGGGGAGGACTGAAGCTTTCTTT.

This clone was counted once. V is TRBV7-8 and J is TRBJ1-2; 7 bases match TRBD1. Germline V lookup: CDR1 SGHVS, CDR2 FQNEAQ. V lost 6 bases, J lost 1 base, and 5 bases stayed unmatched. The CDR3 consists of 14 residues. The CDR3 DNA is TGTGCCAGCAGTACAGGGGCAAGTAACTATGGCTACACCTTC. Protein product: CASSTGASNYGYTF.

The V and J genes are TRBV6-4 and TRBJ2-2; 7 bases are shared with TRBD2. Losses at the gene ends were 5 bases for V and 1 base for J; bases not matched to a gene: 10. This CDR3 has 17 amino acids. Germline V CDR1 and CDR2: MRHNA, SNTAGT. CDR3 amino acids: CASSPVGAGVNTGELFF. Here the CDR3 DNA reads TGTGCCAGCAGTCCTGTTGGGGCGGGAGTGAACACCGGGGAGCTGTTTTTT.

The chain recombines TRBV7-9 with TRBJ2-7; weak D call: TRBD2 (5 bases). The CDR3 extends over 12 amino acids. The germline CDR1 and CDR2 sequences are SEHNR and FQNEAQ (reference sequence). V lost 9 bases and J lost 0, with 9 bases in between. CDR3 coding DNA: TGTGCCAGTATGGGAGCCTCCTACGAGCAGTACTTC. Amino acid sequence: CASMGASYEQYF.